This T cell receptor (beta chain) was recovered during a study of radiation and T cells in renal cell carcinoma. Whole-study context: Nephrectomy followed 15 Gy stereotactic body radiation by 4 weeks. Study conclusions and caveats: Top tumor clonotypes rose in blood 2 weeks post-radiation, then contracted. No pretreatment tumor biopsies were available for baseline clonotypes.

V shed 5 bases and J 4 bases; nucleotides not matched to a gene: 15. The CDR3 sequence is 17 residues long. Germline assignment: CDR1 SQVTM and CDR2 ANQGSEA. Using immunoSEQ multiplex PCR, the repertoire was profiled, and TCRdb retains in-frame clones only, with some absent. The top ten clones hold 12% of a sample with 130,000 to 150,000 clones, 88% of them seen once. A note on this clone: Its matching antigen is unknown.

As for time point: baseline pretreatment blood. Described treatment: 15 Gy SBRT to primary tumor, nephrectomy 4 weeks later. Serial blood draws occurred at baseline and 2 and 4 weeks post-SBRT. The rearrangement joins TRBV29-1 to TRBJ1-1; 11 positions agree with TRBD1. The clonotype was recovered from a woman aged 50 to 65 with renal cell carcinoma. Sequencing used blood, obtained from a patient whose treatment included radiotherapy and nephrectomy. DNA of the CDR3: TGCAGCGTTCGGTGGGCTGGACAGGGGGCAATGGGCACTGAAGCTTTCTTT. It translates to CSVRWAGQGAMGTEAFF.